Below, 13 T cell receptor beta chains from the same sample are listed, as sequenced in a study of blood T cell repertoires in COVID-19. Only in-frame clones appear in the TCRdb table, and some are missing; sequencing was by immunoSEQ multiplex PCR. The table has tens of thousands of clones, approximately 72% seen once. The sample consisted of peripheral blood. Receptor source: a man older than 75 with acute or convalescent COVID-19.

This clone was detected a few times. CDR3 sequence reads: CPGSPLPDRDIRYEQYF. As DNA, the CDR3 is TGTCCTGGGAGCCCGCTACCTGACAGGGACATCAGGTACGAGCAGTACTTC. The chain employs TRBV22-1 and TRBJ2-7; the table's D call of TRBD1 was not tested on the DNA. TRBV22-1 is a pseudogene segment. The CDR3 covers 17 residues.

The chain links TRBV5-1 to TRBJ2-2; 9 positions match TRBD1. V dropped 6 bases and J dropped 0; count of bases not matched to a gene: 9. The CDR3 is made up of 17 amino acids. Germline CDR1 SGHRS, CDR2 YFSETQ. Here the CDR3 reads CASTRSTGGANTGELFF. The DNA for the CDR3 is TGCGCCAGCACAAGATCTACAGGGGGCGCGAACACCGGGGAGCTGTTTTTT.

The J gene is TRBJ2-3, the V gene TRBV7-2; 9 bases match TRBD2. After removal of 5 bases from V and 8 bases from J, the junction contained 11 bases not matched to a gene. This CDR3 contains 15 residues. Germline V gene lookup returns CDR1 SGHTA and CDR2 FQGNSA. The CDR3 loop reads CASSPGLAGTGTQYF. Here the CDR3 DNA reads TGTGCCAGCAGCCCGGGACTAGCCGGGACGGGTACGCAGTATTTT.

This chain connects TRBV5-1 to TRBJ2-5; 10 bases align to TRBD1. The CDR3 runs 15 residues. In germline, CDR1 is SGHRS, CDR2 YFSETQ. Germline trimming cut 4 bases from V and 8 bases from J; bases unmatched to any gene: 11. CDR3 nucleotide sequence: TGCGCCAGCAGCCCATCCGGGGACAGGGGAATAACCCAGTACTTC. Translation: CASSPSGDRGITQYF.

This clone has a handful of counts. The rearrangement uses TRBV10-3 and TRBJ1-3; the D is unclear. Germline lookup yields CDR1 ENHRY and CDR2 SYGVKD. V shed 0 bases and J shed 0 bases, with 6 bases lying between them. The length of the CDR3 is 15 residues. CDR3 sequence (DNA): TGTGCCATCAGTGAGTCGGCCAGCTCTGGAAACACCATATATTTT. This codes for CAISESASSGNTIYF.

This chain uses TRBV4-2 with TRBJ2-1, with D perhaps TRBD1 (5 bases). The germline CDR1 and CDR2 sequences are LGHNA and YNFKEQ. The CDR3 extends over 15 amino acids. The V gene lost 0 bases and the J gene lost 3 bases, with 9 bases spanning the gap. This CDR3 is CASSQDLQGYNEQFF. Here the CDR3 DNA reads TGTGCCAGCAGCCAAGATCTGCAGGGCTACAATGAGCAGTTCTTC.

J is TRBJ2-3 and V is TRBV4-1, with 9 nucleotides matching TRBD2. V gave up 4 bases and J gave up 1 base; unmatched junction bases: 6. Germline CDR1 MGHRA, CDR2 YSYEKL. The CDR3 is 16 amino acids. This CDR3 is CASSPESGGRTDTQYF. In nucleotides, the CDR3 is TGCGCCAGCAGCCCAGAAAGCGGGGGGCGCACAGATACGCAGTATTTT.

The chain carries TRBV4-1 and TRBJ2-3; no firm D call. With 5 bases removed from V and 1 base from J, the gap between germline ends came to 7 bases. The CDR3 is 13 residues long. Germline V CDR1 and CDR2: MGHRA, YSYEKL. Here the CDR3 reads CASSSEGTDTQYF. In DNA form, the CDR3 reads TGCGCCAGCAGCTCAGAGGGCACAGATACGCAGTATTTT.

The chain has TRBV12-5 and TRBJ1-2; 10 nucleotides align to TRBD1. V lost 6 bases and J lost 1; bases outside the gene matches: 5. This CDR3 contains 15 residues. CDR1 and CDR2 from the germline V gene are LGHNT and FRNRAP. In DNA, the CDR3 is TGTGCTAGTGGATGGGACAGGGGTGGTAACTATGGCTACACCTTC. Its protein is CASGWDRGGNYGYTF.

J is TRBJ2-7 and V is TRBV2, with D perhaps TRBD1 (6 bases). CDR1 is SNHLY, CDR2 FYNNEI, per germline. CDR3 length equals 13 residues. Deletions cut 7 bases from V and 5 bases from J, with 15 bases between. CDR3 loop: CASIRDGDNEQYF. CDR3 nucleotide sequence: TGTGCCAGCATCCGGGACGGGGACAACGAGCAGTACTTC.

The V call is TRBV10-3, the J call TRBJ2-3; 7 bases agree with TRBD2. After removal of 6 bases from V and 4 bases from J, the junction contained 7 bases not matched to a gene. The CDR3 extends over 14 amino acids. The germline CDR1 and CDR2 sequences are ENHRY and SYGVKD. CDR3 nucleotides: TGTGCCATCAGCCAGAAGCGGGGCGCAGATACGCAGTATTTT. As protein: CAISQKRGADTQYF.

The rearrangement links TRBV2 to TRBJ2-5, with TRBD1 identical over 10 bases. The junction had 12 bases not matched to a gene; V was cut back by 11 bases and J by 6 bases. There are 14 residues in the CDR3. CDR1 SNHLY and CDR2 FYNNEI come from the germline V gene. CDR3 coding DNA: TGTGCCGCTGGATCCTGGGACAGGGGAAAGACCCAGTACTTC. It translates to CAAGSWDRGKTQYF.

J is TRBJ1-2 and V is TRBV5-1; 8 nucleotides align to TRBD1. Losses at the gene ends were 4 bases for V and 4 bases for J; bases not matched to a gene: 6. Germline assignment: CDR1 SGHRS and CDR2 YFSETQ. The CDR3 is 14 residues long. Here the CDR3 reads CASSEQGALYGYTF. The CDR3 DNA reads TGCGCCAGCAGCGAGCAGGGGGCCCTCTATGGCTACACCTTC.